This T cell receptor beta chain appears in the sequencing data of a study of human T cells and chemical hapten exposure. Study results and caveats: DPC sensitization produced no change in TCRs with frequency above 1 in 1000.

Time point indicated: patch test 3, about 24 weeks after DPC sensitization. Treatment indicated: therapeutic diphenylcyclopropenone sensitization with weekly scalp DPC. Single cDNA molecules in the library carried unique molecular identifiers attached during preparation. MiXCR was run by TCRdb on the RACE reads, yielding one entry per CDR3 protein. Of fewer than 200,000 distinct CDR3 sequences detected, roughly a quarter appear once; the ten largest clones hold roughly 2%. This clonotype occurred a few times. Its matching antigen is unknown. Germline V CDR1 and CDR2: LNHNV, YYDKDF (reference sequence). The V gene lost 5 bases and the J gene lost 7 bases, with 26 bases spanning the gap. The CDR3 is 18 amino acids.

The sequences come from whole blood, collected in connection with sensitization to the hapten diphenylcyclopropenone (DPC). The clonotype comes from a young woman with alopecia areata. Some clones in this sample may be carry-over from other donors' samples. V is TRBV15 and J is TRBJ1-4; the D gene is possibly TRBD1 (5 bases). CDR3 sequence reads: CATSGQFPLAGKGEKLFF. The CDR3 coding sequence is TGTGCCACCAGCGGTCAGTTTCCCCTGGCAGGGAAGGGTGAAAAACTGTTTTTT. Full variable domain (missing parts from reference TRBV15 and TRBJ1-4): DAMVIQNPRYQVTQFGKPVTLSCSQTLNHNVMYWYQQKSSQAPKLLFHYYDKDFNNEADTPDNFQSRRPNTSFCFLDIRSPGLGDTAMYLCATSGQFPLAGKGEKLFFGSGTQLSVL.